The 32 T cell receptor beta chains listed next were all sequenced from one sample in a study of cytomegalovirus exposure and HLA in healthy donors. The PCR was carried out with 60 Vbeta primers and 13 Jbeta primers. The method was immunoSEQ multiplex PCR; TCRdb's version includes in-frame clones alone and lacks a portion of them. The sample records around 140,000 clones, roughly three quarters being singletons. The specimen was PBMCs. These receptors all come from a woman between 18 and 29 years old in good health and CMV-seronegative.

DNA of the CDR3: TGTGCCTGGAGTGGGGAGAGAAATCAGCCCCAGCATTTT. Its translation is CAWSGERNQPQHF. The chain combines TRBV30 with TRBJ1-5; no clear D. Trimming pared 1 base from V and 4 bases from J, leaving 8 bases between. The CDR3 length is 13 residues. The germline V gene has CDR1 GTSNPN and CDR2 SVGIG (reference sequence).

The rearrangement uses TRBV7-9 and TRBJ2-3; TRBD2 agrees at 8 bases. The CDR3 has 16 residues. CDR1 and CDR2 (germline): SEHNR, FQNEAQ (reference sequence). Trimming at V came to 4 bases and at J to 4 bases, leaving 10 bases not matched to a gene. The CDR3 DNA follows: TGTGCCAGCAGCTCGACGGGACTAGGGTTCCCAGATACGCAGTATTTT. Translated, it gives CASSSTGLGFPDTQYF.

This sequence joins TRBV11-2 and TRBJ2-3, with D possibly being TRBD2 (5 bases). V dropped 5 bases and J dropped 6 bases, with 9 bases sitting between them. The germline gives CDR1 SGHAT, CDR2 FQNNGV. The CDR3 totals 12 residues. The CDR3 region is CASSVSGDTQYF. Written as DNA, the CDR3 is TGTGCCAGCAGCGTGTCGGGGGATACGCAGTATTTT.

The chain is built from TRBV5-4 and TRBJ1-2; no clear D. The CDR3 sequence is 15 residues long. CDR1 and CDR2 from the germline V gene are SGHNT and YYREEE (reference sequence). V shed 0 bases and J shed 8 bases, with 17 bases lying between them. As DNA, the CDR3 is TGTGCCAGCAGCTTGGCCGGGTCGGGGATAGGGGGCTACACCTTC. This codes for CASSLAGSGIGGYTF.

The rearrangement uses TRBV14 and TRBJ1-4; a possible D gene is TRBD1 (5 bases). The CDR3 covers 16 residues. V was clipped by 4 bases and J by 0 bases, with 12 bases between them. Germline loops: CDR1 SGHDN, CDR2 FVKESK. The CDR3 DNA follows: TGTGCCAGCAGCCCCACTGGGGGGTCAACTAATGAAAAACTGTTTTTT. This gives the protein CASSPTGGSTNEKLFF.

J is TRBJ2-1 and V is TRBV30; 12 nucleotides align to TRBD1. CDR3 size: 15 residues. Trimming at V came to 1 base and at J to 9 bases, leaving 7 bases not matched to a gene. Germline loops: CDR1 GTSNPN, CDR2 SVGIG (reference sequence). Written as DNA, the CDR3 is TGTGCCTGGAGTGGGGACAGGGGGCAATCCGCTGAGCAGTTCTTC. Its protein is CAWSGDRGQSAEQFF.

V gene TRBV5-8 combines with J gene TRBJ1-2, with 10 bases identical to TRBD1. Unmatched junction bases numbered 4, after V lost 0 bases and J lost 8 bases. The CDR3 runs 14 residues. Germline CDR1 is SGHTS and CDR2 is YDEGEE. The CDR3 coding sequence is TGTGCCAGCAGCTTGGGGGGACAGGGGCACGGCTACACCTTC. It yields the protein CASSLGGQGHGYTF.

V is TRBV19 and J is TRBJ2-1; D is perhaps TRBD2 (6 bases). This CDR3 is built from 14 residues. Germline V gene sequence: CDR1 LNHDA, CDR2 SQIVND (reference sequence). V lost 3 bases and J lost 8, with 14 bases in between. Written as DNA, the CDR3 is TGTGCCAGTAGTATTATGCGGGGCGACTATGAGCAGTTCTTC. Protein product: CASSIMRGDYEQFF. Based on the CDR3 plus reference TRBV19 and TRBJ2-1, the full variable domain is DGGITQSPKYLFRKEGQNVTLSCEQNLNHDAMYWYRQDPGQGLRLIYYSQIVNDFQKGDIAEGYSVSREKKESFPLTVTSAQKNPTAFYLCASSIMRGDYEQFFGPGTRLTVL.

The chain couples TRBV6-4 to TRBJ2-5, with a weak D call TRBD2 (5 bases). The CDR3 contains 15 residues. V was pared by 5 bases and J by 5 bases, with 18 bases between. Germline CDR1 is MRHNA and CDR2 is SNTAGT. CDR3 bases: TGTGCCAGCAGTACGGACTCCTCGAGGATGGAGACCCAGTACTTC. It specifies CASSTDSSRMETQYF.

This rearrangement joins TRBV7-9 to TRBJ1-2; no reliable D call. The CDR3 is 14 residues long. Germline CDR1 and CDR2: SEHNR and FQNEAQ (reference sequence). The V and J ends lost 5 bases and 1 base respectively, with 11 bases between them. CDR3 protein: CASSVEEGNYGYTF. The CDR3, as DNA: TGTGCCAGCAGCGTAGAGGAGGGTAACTATGGCTACACCTTC.

The chain employs TRBV4-1 and TRBJ1-1, with D perhaps matching TRBD1 (6 bases). This CDR3 has 17 amino acids. The germline CDR1 and CDR2 sequences are MGHRA and YSYEKL. The ends were cut back, 4 bases at V and 3 bases at J, with 21 bases in the middle. The CDR3 sequence: CASSRSQGGAVYTEAFF. CDR3 DNA: TGCGCCAGCAGCCGCTCCCAAGGGGGGGCGGTTTACACTGAAGCTTTCTTT.

The rearrangement joins TRBV7-2 to TRBJ2-3; tentatively, D is TRBD2 (5 bases). The CDR3 is 14 residues long. The germline V and J ends were trimmed by 1 base and 6 bases, with 11 bases remaining between them. The germline CDR1 and CDR2 sequences are SGHTA and FQGNSA. The CDR3 here is CASSLGAAGDTQYF. CDR3 nucleotide sequence: TGTGCCAGCAGCTTAGGAGCGGCTGGTGATACGCAGTATTTT.

The V call is TRBV5-6, the J call TRBJ1-1; D gene uncertain. This CDR3 has 14 amino acids. V was pared by 2 bases and J by 0 bases, with 8 bases between. CDR1 and CDR2 from the germline V gene are SGHDT and YYEEEE. CDR3 coding DNA: TGTGCCAGCAGCTTCTTGGCATTGAACACTGAAGCTTTCTTT. Translated: CASSFLALNTEAFF.

The V call is TRBV7-9, the J call TRBJ2-3; D is unresolved. Trimming shortened V by 3 bases and J by 4 bases, and 11 bases separated the two germline ends. This CDR3 comprises 14 residues. Germline values: CDR1 SEHNR, CDR2 FQNEAQ (reference sequence). CDR3 sequence: CASSFPTHSDTQYF. The CDR3 DNA is TGTGCCAGCAGCTTTCCGACTCATTCAGATACGCAGTATTTT.

V gene TRBV5-1 combines with J gene TRBJ1-1; 10 positions agree with TRBD1. The CDR3 is 17 residues long. The germline gives CDR1 SGHRS, CDR2 YFSETQ. The trim removed 4 bases at V and 3 bases at J, leaving 12 bases unmatched. Written as DNA, the CDR3 is TGCGCCAGCAGCGTGAGCCCGACAGGGGGCAGGGACACTGAAGCTTTCTTT. This gives the protein CASSVSPTGGRDTEAFF.

The chain uses TRBV4-1 and TRBJ2-5; 7 bases fit TRBD1. Trimming removed 2 bases from V and 1 base from J; junction bases left unmatched: 4. This CDR3 contains 15 residues. From germline, CDR1 is MGHRA and CDR2 YSYEKL. CDR3 in amino acids: CASSQPRDSQETQYF. The CDR3 coding sequence is TGCGCCAGCAGCCAACCCCGGGACAGCCAAGAGACCCAGTACTTC.

The chain joins TRBV7-9 to TRBJ2-7; TRBD2 aligns across 10 bases. The germline V gene has CDR1 SEHNR and CDR2 FQNEAQ (reference sequence). The V and J ends lost 4 bases and 2 bases, in that order; junction bases with no gene match: 5. The CDR3 is 15 amino acids. The CDR3 region has the DNA TGTGCCAGCAGCTATCGGACTAGCGGCGCCTACGAGCAGTACTTC. Residues: CASSYRTSGAYEQYF.

The chain joins TRBV6-5 to TRBJ2-7, with D hard to call. Trimming removed 8 bases at V and 2 bases at J, with 10 bases between. The CDR3 is 12 amino acids. Germline V lookup: CDR1 MNHEY, CDR2 SVGAGI. CDR3 in DNA: TGTGCCAGCGGCTCACACGCCTACGAGCAGTACTTC. This gives the protein CASGSHAYEQYF.

The V and J genes are TRBV4-1 and TRBJ1-5; 8 bases fit TRBD1. Losses at the gene ends were 1 base for V and 7 bases for J; bases not matched to a gene: 9. The CDR3 consists of 16 residues. From germline, CDR1 is MGHRA and CDR2 YSYEKL. DNA for the CDR3: TGCGCCAGCAGCCAAGTTGGAGGACAGGGCCGACAGCCCCAGCATTTT. The encoded protein is CASSQVGGQGRQPQHF.

V is TRBV30 and J is TRBJ2-1; possibly TRBD2 for D (6 bases). The germline V gene encodes CDR1 GTSNPN and CDR2 SVGIG (reference sequence). CDR3 length: 15 residues. Trimming removed 2 bases from V and 8 bases from J, with 19 bases in between. The CDR3 sequence: CAWSPPGLPPDEQFF. The CDR3 DNA reads TGTGCCTGGAGTCCCCCGGGACTCCCACCGGATGAGCAGTTCTTC. The complete variable domain, with remaining parts taken from reference TRBV30 and TRBJ2-1, reads SQTIHQWPATLVQPVGSPLSLECTVEGTSNPNLYWYRQAAGRGLQLLFYSVGIGQISSEVPQNLSASRPQDRQFILSSKKLLLSDSGFYLCAWSPPGLPPDEQFFGPGTRLTVL.

The chain joins TRBV7-6 to TRBJ2-7; 10 nucleotides align to TRBD2. This CDR3 has 16 residues. The germline CDR1 and CDR2 sequences are SGHVS and FNYEAQ. The V and J ends lost 5 bases and 2 bases, in that order; junction bases with no gene match: 9. The CDR3 DNA is TGTGCCAGCAGCCAGGACCCACTAGCGGGGACCTACGAGCAGTACTTC. Residues: CASSQDPLAGTYEQYF.

This chain uses TRBV6-4 with TRBJ2-3; TRBD2 is a possible D gene (6 bases). Germline lookup yields CDR1 MRHNA and CDR2 SNTAGT. V was pared by 8 bases and J by 2 bases, with 32 bases between. The CDR3 is 20 residues long. CDR3 sequence (DNA): TGTGCCAGCCCCGAACCCCCGGGACTGAGAGTAATCGCCCTCACAGATACGCAGTATTTT. It translates to CASPEPPGLRVIALTDTQYF.

This clone was detected a few times. The chain joins TRBV27 to TRBJ1-5; D not resolved. The V gene's germline CDR1 is MNHEY and CDR2 SMNVEV (reference sequence). V was pared by 0 bases and J by 7 bases, with 10 bases between. CDR3 length: 14 residues. The CDR3, as DNA: TGTGCCAGCAGTTTATCGCGTTTTCGGCAGCCCCAGCATTTT. Protein product: CASSLSRFRQPQHF.

Note on this clone: Within the sample, other DNA sequences also encode this same CDR3. The CDR3 region has the DNA TGTGCCAGCAGTGCGGGGTATGGCTACACCTTC. Its protein is CASSAGYGYTF. This chain links TRBV25-1 with TRBJ1-2; no clear D. The CDR3 consists of 11 residues. From germline, CDR1 is MGHDK and CDR2 SYGVNS. Trimming took 4 bases from V and 5 from J, leaving 5 bases between them.

This rearrangement joins TRBV10-3 to TRBJ2-6; D might be TRBD1 (5 bases). CDR1 is ENHRY, CDR2 SYGVKD, per germline. Between the trimmed V and J ends, which lost 4 bases and 1 base, there was a span of 14 bases. This CDR3 is built from 17 residues. This CDR3 is CAISGVGPVSGANVLTF. As DNA, the CDR3 is TGTGCCATCAGTGGGGTGGGGCCGGTGTCTGGGGCCAACGTCCTGACTTTC.

V is TRBV30 and J is TRBJ1-4, with unresolved D. V lost 0 bases and J lost 10, with 12 bases in between. CDR1 is GTSNPN and CDR2 is SVGIG in the germline V gene (reference sequence). CDR3 length equals 13 residues. The CDR3 DNA follows: TGTGCCTGGAGTGTACTATCCGAGGGAAAACTGTTTTTT. Translation gives CAWSVLSEGKLFF.

The chain has TRBV7-8 and TRBJ2-2, with 15 bases aligning to TRBD2. Unmatched junction bases numbered 9, after V lost 11 bases and J lost 2 bases. The germline V gene has CDR1 SGHVS and CDR2 FQNEAQ. The CDR3 loop spans 17 amino acids. The CDR3: CAGGLAGGNFNTGELFF. The CDR3 bases are TGTGCCGGGGGACTAGCGGGAGGAAACTTTAACACCGGGGAGCTGTTTTTT.

V is TRBV2 and J is TRBJ2-1, with TRBD2 identical over 8 bases. The CDR3 is made up of 15 amino acids. Per germline, CDR1 SNHLY and CDR2 FYNNEI. Trimming took 6 bases from V and 1 from J; bases not matched to a gene: 5. CDR3 residues: CASRVTSASYNEQFF. CDR3 bases: TGTGCCAGCAGGGTGACTAGCGCTTCCTACAATGAGCAGTTCTTC.

J is TRBJ2-1 and V is TRBV4-2; 12 bases match TRBD2. Germline V gives CDR1 LGHNA, CDR2 YNFKEQ. Germline trimming cut 3 bases from V and 0 bases from J; bases unmatched to any gene: 3. The CDR3 has 17 amino acids. The CDR3, as DNA: TGTGCCAGCAGCCATCTAGCGGGAGGGAGCTCCTACAATGAGCAGTTCTTC. Protein sequence: CASSHLAGGSSYNEQFF.

This clone has just one count. The CDR3 DNA sequence: TGTGCCAGCAGGGGAACAGGGGAAAGAAGCTATGGCTACACCTTC. Its translation is CASRGTGERSYGYTF. The chain is built from TRBV2 and TRBJ1-2, with TRBD1 identical over 7 bases. Germline loops: CDR1 SNHLY, CDR2 FYNNEI. The CDR3 spans 15 residues. The V segment lost 6 bases and the J segment 4 bases; nucleotides outside the gene matches: 11.

In DNA form, the CDR3 reads TGTGCCAGCAGTGTGGGACAACTCAGCACAGATACGCAGTATTTT. It is translated as CASSVGQLSTDTQYF. The gene calls are TRBV2 and TRBJ2-3; the D gene is possibly TRBD1 (6 bases). The CDR3 length is 15 residues. Germline V CDR1 and CDR2: SNHLY, FYNNEI. V was clipped by 4 bases and J by 0 bases, with 11 bases between them.

This rearrangement joins TRBV9 to TRBJ1-4; 7 nucleotides align to TRBD1. The CDR3 extends over 16 amino acids. CDR1 and CDR2 (germline): SGDLS, YYNGEE. Trimming took 3 bases from V and 0 from J; bases not matched to a gene: 5. As DNA, the CDR3 is TGTGCCAGCAGCGCCGACAGGGTTACAACTAATGAAAAACTGTTTTTT. Residues: CASSADRVTTNEKLFF.